Presented here are 18 T cell receptor beta chains from one specimen sequenced in a study of blood T cell repertoires in COVID-19. Generated by immunoSEQ multiplex PCR, the TCRdb table keeps only in-frame clones and is missing some. The table has 300,000 to 400,000 clones, more than 85% seen once. Sequencing input: PBMCs or T cells enriched from blood (not recorded which). The receptors were sampled from a woman aged 25 to 39 who had been exposed to COVID-19.

This chain joins TRBV18 and TRBJ1-2; 7 positions agree with TRBD1. The germline gives CDR1 KGHSH, CDR2 LQKENI. After removal of 3 bases from V and 7 bases from J, the junction contained 5 bases not matched to a gene. The CDR3 loop spans 13 amino acids. Here the CDR3 reads CASSPSTGPGYTF. In nucleotides, the CDR3 is TGTGCCAGCTCACCTTCGACAGGGCCTGGCTACACCTTC. The full variable domain, its missing parts supplied by reference TRBV18 and TRBJ1-2, is NAGVMQNPRHLVRRRGQEARLRCSPMKGHSHVYWYRQLPEEGLKFMVYLQKENIIDESGMPKERFSAEFPKEGPSILRIQQVVRGDSAAYFCASSPSTGPGYTFGSGTRLTVV.

The gene calls are TRBV11-3 and TRBJ2-4, with TRBD2 as a possible D gene (6 bases). Germline V gives CDR1 SGHNT, CDR2 YENEEA. The CDR3 runs 12 residues. V was trimmed by 4 bases and J by 15 bases, leaving 16 bases between them. As DNA, the CDR3 is TGTGCCAGCAGCTCTGGGCCGGGACTCTTGTACTTC. This encodes CASSSGPGLLYF.

V gene TRBV4-2 combines with J gene TRBJ1-1; 7 bases are shared with TRBD1. Per germline, CDR1 LGHNA and CDR2 YNFKEQ. This CDR3 region has 13 residues. The V gene end was trimmed by 6 bases and the J gene end by 0 bases; junction bases not matched to a gene: 1. CDR3 DNA sequence: TGTGCCAGCAGACAGGGGATGAACACTGAAGCTTTCTTT. As protein: CASRQGMNTEAFF.

The table lists this clone with a count of one. The rearrangement joins TRBV29-1 to TRBJ2-1; 7 bases line up with TRBD2. The CDR3 totals 16 residues. V lost 1 base to trimming and J lost 4 bases; unmatched junction nucleotides: 10. CDR1 is SQVTM and CDR2 is ANQGSEA in the germline V gene. CDR3 sequence (DNA): TGCAGCGTTGAAGGTTTGGCTAGCGGTGTATACAATGAGCAGTTCTTC. This encodes CSVEGLASGVYNEQFF.

This CDR3 is CASGQGATSNQPQHF. Here the CDR3 DNA reads TGTGCTAGTGGTCAGGGGGCGACGAGCAATCAGCCCCAGCATTTT. The chain is built from TRBV12-5 and TRBJ1-5; 8 positions agree with TRBD1. The ends lost 5 bases at V and 1 base at J; junction bases unmatched: 4. CDR3 length equals 15 residues. Germline V gene data show CDR1 as LGHNT and CDR2 as FRNRAP.

The chain links TRBV5-5 to TRBJ2-1, with 7 bases matching TRBD1. V was pared by 0 bases and J by 4 bases, with 7 bases of the junction left unmatched. The CDR3 has 16 amino acids. Germline V gives CDR1 SGHKS, CDR2 YYEKEE (reference sequence). Written as DNA, the CDR3 is TGTGCCAGCAGCTTGGTTACCGGGACAGCGTACAATGAGCAGTTCTTC. Encoded protein: CASSLVTGTAYNEQFF.

This chain connects TRBV27 to TRBJ1-6, with 7 bases fitting TRBD1. CDR1 MNHEY and CDR2 SMNVEV come from the germline V gene (reference sequence). The ends lost 5 bases at V and 10 bases at J; junction bases unmatched: 11. The CDR3 has 15 amino acids. The CDR3 coding sequence is TGTGCCAGCAGTCGCGGGAGGGGGCTGGGGTCACCCCTCCACTTT. Protein product: CASSRGRGLGSPLHF.

There are a few counts of this clone. The chain has TRBV5-4 and TRBJ2-7; 7 positions agree with TRBD1. Per germline, CDR1 SGHNT and CDR2 YYREEE (reference sequence). This CDR3 has 14 amino acids. The V gene end was trimmed by 4 bases and the J gene end by 2 bases; junction bases not matched to a gene: 6. The CDR3 region is CASSDPTGPYEQYF. The DNA for the CDR3 is TGTGCCAGCAGCGACCCGACAGGGCCCTACGAGCAGTACTTC.

Here the CDR3 reads CASSSGQEYGYTF. The CDR3 DNA follows: TGTGCCAGCAGCTCTGGACAGGAATATGGCTACACCTTC. V is TRBV5-6 and J is TRBJ1-2; TRBD1 matches 7 bases. The CDR3 is 13 amino acids. Germline-derived CDR1 and CDR2 are SGHDT and YYEEEE. J was trimmed by 5 bases and V by 3 bases; bases with no gene match: 4. Complete variable domain (other parts from reference TRBV5-6 and TRBJ1-2): DAGVTQSPTHLIKTRGQQVTLRCSPKSGHDTVSWYQQALGQGPQFIFQYYEEEERQRGNFPDRFSGHQFPNYSSELNVNALLLGDSALYLCASSSGQEYGYTFGSGTRLTVV.

The V call is TRBV18, the J call TRBJ1-6; tentatively, D is TRBD1 (5 bases). V was cut by 3 bases and J by 3 bases, with 6 bases left in between. The CDR3 has 14 residues. The germline V gene has CDR1 KGHSH and CDR2 LQKENI. This chain's CDR3 is CASSPTVYNSPLHF. The CDR3 coding sequence is TGTGCCAGCTCACCGACAGTCTATAATTCACCCCTCCACTTT.

The chain uses TRBV12-3 or TRBV12-4 and TRBJ2-7; D gene ambiguous. CDR3 length: 13 residues. V was pared by 6 bases and J by 2 bases, with 11 bases between. The CDR3 here is CASRTETPYEQYF. CDR3 bases: TGTGCCAGCAGGACCGAGACACCCTACGAGCAGTACTTC.

The chain combines TRBV19 with TRBJ2-7; 8 nucleotides match TRBD2. The germline V gene has CDR1 LNHDA and CDR2 SQIVND (reference sequence). The CDR3 covers 14 residues. V lost 10 bases, J lost 3 bases, and 11 bases stayed unmatched. The CDR3 DNA is TGTGCCACCGATAGCGGGACACCCTACTACGAGCAGTACTTC. It yields the protein CATDSGTPYYEQYF.

As regards this clone: Other DNA sequences from this sample encode an identical CDR3 as well. The V and J genes are TRBV6-5 and TRBJ1-1, with 8 nucleotides matching TRBD1. Germline V gives CDR1 MNHEY, CDR2 SVGAGI. The CDR3 extends over 12 amino acids. With V trimmed by 6 bases and J by 7 bases, 4 bases remained unmatched. For the CDR3, the DNA is TGTGCCAGCAGAGGGACAGGTCTTGAAGCTTTCTTT. This codes for CASRGTGLEAFF.

The chain is built from TRBV11-2 and TRBJ2-3, with 8 bases fitting TRBD2. V shed 6 bases, J shed 0 bases, and the junction held 11 bases outside the gene matches. This CDR3 spans 17 amino acids. Germline loops: CDR1 SGHAT, CDR2 FQNNGV. The CDR3 DNA follows: TGTGCCAGCAGACACTTAGCGGGGACCTATAGCACAGATACGCAGTATTTT. It is translated as CASRHLAGTYSTDTQYF. Combining the CDR3 with reference TRBV11-2 and TRBJ2-3 gives the whole variable domain EAGVAQSPRYKIIEKRQSVAFWCNPISGHATLYWYQQILGQGPKLLIQFQNNGVVDDSQLPKDRFSAERLKGVDSTLKIQPAKLEDSAVYLCASRHLAGTYSTDTQYFGPGTRLTVL.

The J gene is TRBJ1-2, the V gene TRBV4-3, with 11 positions matching TRBD1. The CDR3 runs 16 residues. The germline gives CDR1 LGHNA, CDR2 YSLEER. The ends lost 0 bases at V and 4 bases at J; junction bases unmatched: 4. The CDR3 DNA sequence: TGCGCCAGCAGCCAAGATGGGACAGGGGGATTCTATGGCTACACCTTC. Protein: CASSQDGTGGFYGYTF.

The V call is TRBV7-2, the J call TRBJ2-5; 11 bases match TRBD1. V was pared by 4 bases and J by 5 bases, with 9 bases of the junction left unmatched. The CDR3 sequence is 16 residues long. Germline V lookup: CDR1 SGHTA, CDR2 FQGNSA. The CDR3 nucleotides read TGTGCCAGCAGCTCAACCGGGACAGGGGGTGTGGAGACCCAGTACTTC. Its protein product is CASSSTGTGGVETQYF.

The gene calls are TRBV6-2 or TRBV6-3 and TRBJ1-2; TRBD1 agrees at 7 bases. Germline V lookup: CDR1 MNHEY, CDR2 SVGEGT. The V segment lost 4 bases and the J segment 4 bases; nucleotides outside the gene matches: 18. The CDR3 covers 18 residues. This CDR3 reads CASSSRDRYRQESYGYTF. DNA for the CDR3: TGTGCCAGCAGTTCCCGGGACAGATACCGACAGGAATCCTATGGCTACACCTTC.

The chain combines TRBV11-1 with TRBJ1-5, with a weak D call TRBD1 (6 bases). Germline loops: CDR1 SGHAT, CDR2 FQDESV (reference sequence). This CDR3 region has 13 residues. The V end was cut by 4 bases, the J end by 7 bases, with 11 bases between. DNA of the CDR3: TGTGCCAGCAGCTACAGGGTTGGACAGCCCCAGCATTTT. Translation: CASSYRVGQPQHF.